This T cell receptor beta chain was sequenced during a study of identical twins. The sample holds one count of this clonotype. Germline-derived CDR1 and CDR2 are MNHEY and SMNVEV (reference sequence). Trimming removed 5 bases from V and 4 bases from J; junction bases left unmatched: 9. The CDR3 has 16 residues. In TCRdb, the 5' RACE reads were re-called with MiXCR into one record per CDR3 protein. This table has 250,000 to 350,000 distinct CDR3 sequences, around 9.7% appearing once. These records were also assigned to another study, of yellow fever vaccine responses in identical twins.

The specimen sequenced was CD8+ T cells sorted from blood. This sequence was found in a young woman in good health. The gene calls are TRBV27 and TRBJ2-5, with 11 bases aligning to TRBD2. The CDR3 here is CASSILAGGGSETQYF. The CDR3 DNA reads TGTGCCAGCAGTATTTTAGCGGGGGGGGGTTCAGAGACCCAGTACTTC.